These T cell receptor beta chains were read from a single sample in a study of untreated major depressive disorder. Only in-frame clones appear in the TCRdb table, and some are missing; sequencing was by immunoSEQ multiplex PCR. This sample has more than 20,000 clones, with approximately 95% found just once. Specimen: CD4+ T cells from PBMCs. These receptors were obtained from a man aged 25-45 years in good health. CDR3s include the opening cysteine and the closing phenylalanine or tryptophan.

V	J	CDR3
TRBV28	TRBJ1-1	CASNPPGNTEAFF
TRBV18	TRBJ2-2	CASSPRSWNTGELFF
TRBV2	TRBJ1-1	CASTLDRGVGGTEAFF
TRBV5-1	TRBJ2-7	CASSSLDRDEQYF
TRBV27	TRBJ2-1	CASTPSGGEAYNEQFF
TRBV20-1	TRBJ1-1	CSASGGTEAFF
TRBV6-5	TRBJ1-4	CASSYSLGRREKLFF
TRBV7-3	TRBJ2-5	CASSPALGGWETQYF
TRBV4-3	TRBJ2-7	CASSRGLAEIYEQYF
TRBV15	TRBJ2-6	CATSRASGANVLTF
TRBV18	TRBJ1-1	CASSQDRGMGAFF
TRBV29-1	TRBJ1-1	CSVDRGNTEAFF
TRBV18	TRBJ2-3	CASSRGLAGTTDTQYF
TRBV7-3	TRBJ1-1	CASSPNHRNTEAFF
TRBV4-3	TRBJ2-1	CASSQDLTGEEQFF
TRBV19	TRBJ1-5	CASSMRGSGNQPQHF
TRBV30	TRBJ2-7	CAWSPGSYEQYF
TRBV2	TRBJ1-4	CASNSGIEKLFF
TRBV7-3	TRBJ2-7	CASSLGRDRGRYNYEQYF
TRBV7-2	TRBJ2-7	CASSLSLRQYF
TRBV29-1	TRBJ1-2	CSVDGRGVLLHTF
TRBV7-2	TRBJ2-1	CASSLGPAGGYNEQFF
TRBV7-3	TRBJ2-6	CASSFGLAGANVLTF
TRBV7-9	TRBJ1-2	CASSQRAGEDNYGYTF
TRBV5-1	TRBJ1-1	CASSLRTGADLNTEAFF
TRBV5-6	TRBJ2-2	CASSRWELSNTGELFF
TRBV5-1	TRBJ1-2	CASSGDVTGWNGYTF
TRBV7-2	TRBJ2-7	CASSSRTSQAQYF
TRBV25-1	TRBJ1-3	CASSGGVGNTIYF
TRBV5-1	TRBJ1-1	CASCRGTAATEAFF
TRBV18	TRBJ2-2	CASSPPVYGTGELFF
TRBV2	TRBJ1-2	CASSDGTSNYGYTF
TRBV7-8	TRBJ2-7	CASSYTSVTYEQYF
TRBV30	TRBJ2-5	CACHRGMRETQYF
TRBV27	TRBJ2-7	CASSFGTASSYEQYF
TRBV29-1	TRBJ1-2	CSVEAVDRPNYGYTF
TRBV27	TRBJ1-2	CASSLSRRQGYGYTF
TRBV25-1	TRBJ2-3	CASSPGAGATDTQYF
TRBV9	TRBJ1-1	CASSVVASNTEAFF
TRBV29-1	TRBJ1-4	CSARGRYNEKLFF
TRBV28	TRBJ1-2	CASTTTYRAHGYTF
TRBV9	TRBJ2-4	CASNLGLAGVENIQYF
TRBV29-1	TRBJ2-1	CSVEVWTSGSDEQFF
TRBV2	TRBJ2-4	CASSEASTPPVQYF
TRBV10-3	TRBJ1-5	CAISEGQSGGQPQHF
TRBV27	TRBJ2-7	CASSLSGQGPSYEQYF
TRBV5-1	TRBJ1-2	CASSLGTANYGYTF
TRBV2	TRBJ2-7	CASRIAGPSYEQYF
TRBV7-3	TRBJ1-2	CASSPNRDGYTF
TRBV7-9	TRBJ1-3	CASSLVRTGSSGNTIYF
TRBV7-2	TRBJ2-3	CASSLSVLSTDTQYF
TRBV6-5	TRBJ1-2	CASSPWVRENYGYTF
TRBV6-6	TRBJ2-1	CASRRGTGGNEQFF
TRBV5-1	TRBJ2-5	CASSLTVGETQYF